This entry features one T cell receptor beta chain sequence. Antigen unknown. The data were obtained in a study of post-analysis software for immune sequencing data. Study outcomes and limitations: With TRBV5-6, TRBV5-1 and TRBV20-1 included, about five TRBV segments were more frequent in patients than in controls.

Researchers reported that TCR beta cDNA libraries carried unique molecular identifiers. TCRdb redid the calling of the PCR reads with MiXCR, one entry per CDR3 protein. The table records about 430,000 distinct CDR3 sequences, over 30% of them present only once. CDR3 length: 14 residues. Germline V gives CDR1 DFQATT, CDR2 SNEGSKA (reference sequence). J gave up 2 bases and V 6 bases, and 6 bases lay outside the gene matches. The clonotype originates from a girl under 10 years old with multiple sclerosis. Sequencing input: blood. This chain joins TRBV20-1 and TRBJ2-1, with 8 bases aligning to TRBD2. The DNA of the CDR3 is TGCAGTGCAACCCTAGCGGGCCCCTACAATGAGCAGTTCTTC. It translates to CSATLAGPYNEQFF.